The 4 T cell receptor beta chains listed next were all sequenced from one sample in a study of blood T cell repertoires in COVID-19. Sequencing used immunoSEQ multiplex PCR; TCRdb keeps in-frame clones, though not all of them. The sample contains 85,000 to 110,000 clones, roughly nine tenths of which appear only once. The sample taken for sequencing was peripheral blood. These receptors were collected from a woman aged 60 to 75 with acute or convalescent COVID-19.

CDR3 in amino acids: CASSPGLAGSTQYF. Written as DNA, the CDR3 is TGTGCCAGCAGTCCGGGACTAGCGGGGAGTACCCAGTACTTC. The chain carries TRBV27 and TRBJ2-5; TRBD2 agrees at 13 bases. This CDR3 comprises 14 residues. Losses at the gene ends were 5 bases for V and 8 bases for J; bases not matched to a gene: 5. Germline CDR1 MNHEY, CDR2 SMNVEV (reference sequence).

This clone was counted only a few times. This chain uses TRBV5-1 with TRBJ2-1; weak D call: TRBD2 (6 bases). CDR1 and CDR2 (germline): SGHRS, YFSETQ. The CDR3 extends over 13 amino acids. The CDR3 protein is CATAGPGYNEQFF. CDR3 coding DNA: TGCGCTACCGCGGGACCCGGCTACAATGAGCAGTTCTTC.

This clone was counted between two and nine times. The rearrangement links TRBV2 to TRBJ1-5; D is possibly TRBD1 (5 bases). From germline, CDR1 is SNHLY and CDR2 FYNNEI. Between the trimmed V and J ends, which lost 3 bases and 5 bases, there was a span of 8 bases. The CDR3 runs to 13 residues. The CDR3 here is CASSDQGHQPQHF. DNA for the CDR3: TGTGCCAGCAGTGACCAGGGCCATCAGCCCCAGCATTTT.

The chain carries TRBV11-1 and TRBJ2-7, with 9 bases that match TRBD2. V was pared by 5 bases and J by 5 bases, with 10 bases of the junction left unmatched. Germline V gene lookup returns CDR1 SGHAT and CDR2 FQDESV (reference sequence). CDR3 length: 15 amino acids. As DNA, the CDR3 is TGTGCCAGCAGCCCAAACCGACTAGCGGTTAACGAGCAGTACTTC. As protein: CASSPNRLAVNEQYF.